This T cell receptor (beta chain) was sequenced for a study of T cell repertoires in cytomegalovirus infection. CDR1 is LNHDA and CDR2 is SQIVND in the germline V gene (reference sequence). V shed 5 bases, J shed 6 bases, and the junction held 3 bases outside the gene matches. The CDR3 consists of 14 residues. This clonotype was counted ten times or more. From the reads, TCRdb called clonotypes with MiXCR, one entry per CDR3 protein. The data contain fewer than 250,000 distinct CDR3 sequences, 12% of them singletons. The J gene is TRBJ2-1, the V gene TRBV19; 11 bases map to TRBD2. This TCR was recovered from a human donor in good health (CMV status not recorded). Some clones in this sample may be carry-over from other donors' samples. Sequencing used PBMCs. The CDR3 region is CASSATSGSNEQFF. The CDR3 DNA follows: TGTGCCAGTAGTGCTACTAGCGGGAGCAATGAGCAGTTCTTC.